The clone carrying this T cell receptor (beta chain) occurred a few times. The CDR3 contains 16 residues. The J segment lost 3 bases and the V segment lost 6 bases, leaving 11 bases of the junction unmatched. From germline, CDR1 is ENHRY and CDR2 SYGVKD. Unique molecular identifiers were incorporated into the prepared TCRbeta library. TCRdb called the PCR reads again in MiXCR, with one record for every CDR3 protein. The sample lists some 520,000 distinct CDR3 sequences; approximately 29% were seen once. This sample was taken from a study of T-cell reconstitution after alpha-beta-depleted transplantation in children.

The input for sequencing was PBMCs from the stem cell graft donor, taken from the stem cell graft. The V gene is TRBV10-3, the J gene TRBJ1-1; 9 nucleotides agree with TRBD1. The source is a human donor who donated a stem cell graft to a child with aplastic anemia. The CDR3 here is CAIRPGTGTSDTEAFF. In nucleotides, the CDR3 is TGTGCCATCAGGCCCGGGACAGGGACTTCGGACACTGAAGCTTTCTTT.